This T cell receptor (beta chain) was identified during a study of response to subunit inactivated influenza vaccine. The CDR3 covers 15 residues. V lost 5 bases and J lost 2, with 15 bases in between. Study-wide results and caveats: T cells newly recruited by each seasonal influenza vaccination are few, the authors suggested.

Details on this clonotype: What it recognizes is unknown.

TCRdb recomputed calls from the RT-PCR reads with MiXCR, one row per CDR3 protein. The sample lists more than 450,000 distinct CDR3 sequences, 6% to 9% occurring once. This sample comprised PBMCs from blood, obtained roughly 24 months after vaccination. The TCR was taken from a man aged 50 to 75 who received an inactivated influenza vaccine. The rearrangement links TRBV12-3 or TRBV12-4 to TRBJ2-5; TRBD2 is a possible D gene (5 bases). The CDR3, as DNA: TGTGCCAGCAGTCCTCTAGGACTTATTCAAGAGACCCAGTACTTC. Its translation is CASSPLGLIQETQYF.